Below, 17 T cell receptor beta chains from the same sample are listed, as sequenced in a study of chemoradiotherapy in HPV16-positive cancers. The method was immunoSEQ multiplex PCR; TCRdb's version includes in-frame clones alone and lacks a portion of them. The sample lists over 7,000 clones, around nine tenths occurring once. This specimen consisted of blood, obtained from a patient who underwent chemoradiotherapy. Source of these receptors: a human donor with HPV-associated anogenital cancer.

This clone was detected only once. The rearrangement links TRBV21-1 to TRBJ2-7; the table names TRBD2, a call not compared with the DNA. TRBV21-1 is described as a pseudogene. The CDR3 is 16 amino acids. The chain's CDR3 is CASSNWGLAGSYEQYV. CDR3 coding DNA: TGTGCCAGCAGCAATTGGGGACTAGCGGGCTCCTACGAGCAGTACGTC.

This clone was counted a single time. The V and J genes are TRBV7-2 and TRBJ2-1; TRBD2 matches 13 bases. The V segment lost 5 bases and the J segment 10 bases; nucleotides outside the gene matches: 5. CDR1 SGHTA and CDR2 FQGNSA come from the germline V gene. This CDR3 is 14 amino acids long. The CDR3 loop reads CASSPWTSGGEQFF. DNA for the CDR3: TGTGCCAGCAGCCCCTGGACTAGCGGGGGAGAGCAGTTCTTC. The whole variable domain, remainder taken from reference TRBV7-2 and TRBJ2-1, is GAGVSQSPSNKVTEKGKDVELRCDPISGHTALYWYRQSLGQGLEFLIYFQGNSAPDKSGLPSDRFSAERTGGSVSTLTIQRTQQEDSAVYLCASSPWTSGGEQFFGPGTRLTVL.

This chain uses TRBV28 with TRBJ1-1; D is ambiguous. The CDR3 has 13 amino acids. CDR1 MDHEN and CDR2 SYDVKM come from the germline V gene. V was pared by 9 bases and J by 4 bases, with 15 bases between. CDR3 amino acids: CASTGVFGTEAFF. The CDR3 DNA follows: TGTGCCAGTACCGGGGTTTTTGGCACTGAAGCTTTCTTT.

The genes are TRBV30 and TRBJ1-2, with D possibly TRBD1 on 5 matching bases. The CDR3 spans 14 residues. In germline, CDR1 is GTSNPN, CDR2 SVGIG (reference sequence). Trimming stripped 0 bases from V and 8 bases from J, with 16 bases between. CDR3 sequence reads: CAWSVPPGPGGYTF. DNA for the CDR3: TGTGCCTGGAGTGTTCCCCCAGGGCCTGGGGGCTACACCTTC.

This clone was detected only a few times. One junction end disagrees with the germline gene, perhaps due to a read error. The V and J genes are TRBV10-1 and TRBJ2-2; 9 bases agree with TRBD2. CDR1 is WNHNN and CDR2 is SYGVQD in the germline V gene (reference sequence). This CDR3 is 16 amino acids long. The chain's CDR3 is CASSESGLANTGELFF. Written as DNA, the CDR3 is TGCGCCAGCAGCGAGTCGGGACTAGCCAACACCGGGGAGCTGTTTTTT.

A few counts support this clone. This chain joins TRBV27 and TRBJ1-6; tentatively, D is TRBD1 (6 bases). CDR1 is MNHEY and CDR2 is SMNVEV in the germline V gene (reference sequence). V dropped 6 bases and J dropped 4 bases, with 10 bases sitting between them. The CDR3 covers 14 residues. The CDR3 DNA reads TGTGCCAGCAGCCCGGGACAATATAATTCACCCCTCCACTTT. Translating gives CASSPGQYNSPLHF.

The genes are TRBV29-1 and TRBJ2-5; D is uncertain. The CDR3 extends over 14 amino acids. Germline CDR1 reads SQVTM; CDR2 reads ANQGSEA. V lost 5 bases, J lost 5 bases, and 18 bases lay in between. The CDR3 protein is CSVSRDIIGETQYF. The CDR3 DNA reads TGCAGCGTTTCCAGAGATATTATAGGGGAGACCCAGTACTTC.

The V and J genes are TRBV21-1 and TRBJ1-2; the D segment call TRBD1 is taken from the table without a DNA check. TRBV21-1 is reported as a pseudogene. This CDR3 contains 16 residues. This chain's CDR3 is CASRIILQGPYYGYTF. The DNA of the CDR3 is TGTGCCAGCAGGATTATTTTACAGGGCCCCTACTATGGCTACACCTTC.

The chain combines TRBV27 with TRBJ1-6; possible D gene TRBD1, 5 bases. The CDR3 runs 19 residues. V was pared by 0 bases and J by 5 bases, with 20 bases between. The germline V gene encodes CDR1 MNHEY and CDR2 SMNVEV (reference sequence). The CDR3 loop reads CASSLSYFTGLPNNSPLHF. The CDR3 DNA reads TGTGCCAGCAGTTTATCGTATTTCACAGGCCTTCCGAATAATTCACCCCTCCACTTT.

CDR3: CASSVGGHEQYV. CDR3 sequence (DNA): TGTGCCAGCAGTGTCGGAGGACACGAGCAGTACGTC. The rearrangement joins TRBV6-1 to TRBJ2-7; possible D gene TRBD2, 5 bases. The germline CDR1 and CDR2 sequences are MNHNS and SASEGT. The CDR3 runs 12 residues. Trimming stripped 4 bases from V and 5 bases from J, with 9 bases between.

The rearrangement uses TRBV28 and TRBJ1-2; D not certain. The CDR3 covers 14 residues. The ends were cut back, 4 bases at V and 8 bases at J, with 17 bases in the middle. The germline CDR1 and CDR2 sequences are MDHEN and SYDVKM. The CDR3 coding sequence is TGTGCCAGCAGTTCCTCAACCCCCATAGGAGGCTACACCTTC. This gives the protein CASSSSTPIGGYTF.

V and J are TRBV5-1 and TRBJ2-5; a weak D match, TRBD2 (6 bases). The end of the DNA is better explained by TRBJ2-7, so the J call may be wrong. CDR1 and CDR2 from the germline V gene are SGHRS and YFSETQ. The CDR3 spans 15 residues. The CDR3 loop is CASSRGDGGLNEQYF. DNA for the CDR3: TGCGCCAGCAGCAGAGGGGACGGGGGTCTGAACGAGCAGTACTTC.

J is TRBJ1-4 and V is TRBV7-8, with unresolved D. The V end was cut by 1 base, the J end by 8 bases, with 17 bases between. Per the germline V gene, CDR1 is SGHVS and CDR2 is FQNEAQ. This CDR3 is built from 16 residues. This CDR3 reads CASSLGVEMSGEKLFF. The CDR3, as DNA: TGTGCCAGCAGCTTAGGGGTAGAGATGTCGGGGGAAAAACTGTTTTTT.

This chain links TRBV30 with TRBJ1-3; D gene uncertain. Per the germline V gene, CDR1 is GTSNPN and CDR2 is SVGIG (reference sequence). The CDR3 contains 15 residues. Trimming shortened V by 2 bases and J by 0 bases, and 11 bases separated the two germline ends. As DNA, the CDR3 is TGTGCCTGGAGTAGAGACTCAGGCTCTGGAAACACCATATATTTT. The encoded protein is CAWSRDSGSGNTIYF.

This chain uses TRBV30 with TRBJ1-1; 8 positions match TRBD1. Trimming cost V 0 bases and J 4 bases; bases outside gene matches: 4. The CDR3 covers 14 residues. Looked up from germline, CDR1 is GTSNPN and CDR2 is SVGIG (reference sequence). CDR3 sequence reads: CAWSVDRVVTEAFF. The CDR3 coding sequence is TGTGCCTGGAGTGTGGACAGGGTAGTCACTGAAGCTTTCTTT.

The chain is built from TRBV6-5 and TRBJ1-6, with 7 bases lining up with TRBD1. CDR3 length: 12 residues. Germline V lookup: CDR1 MNHEY, CDR2 SVGAGI. The V segment lost 6 bases and the J segment 14 bases; nucleotides outside the gene matches: 7. CDR3 in amino acids: CASRRTGEALHF. The CDR3 bases are TGTGCCAGCAGACGGACAGGCGAGGCCCTCCACTTT.

The chain has TRBV13 and TRBJ2-5; no firm D call. This CDR3 comprises 11 residues. V shed 3 bases and J shed 2 bases, with 1 base lying between them. The germline V gene encodes CDR1 PRHDT and CDR2 FYEKMQ (reference sequence). The CDR3, as DNA: TGTGCCAGCAGCTTGCAAGAGACCCAGTACTTC. Its protein is CASSLQETQYF.